These T cell receptor beta chains were read from a single sample in a study of blood T cell repertoires in COVID-19. The data were produced by immunoSEQ multiplex PCR, yet TCRdb's version contains in-frame clones alone and is incomplete. The table records over 50,000 clones, more than 80% of them present only once. Sequenced material: peripheral blood. These receptors were taken from an older man with acute or convalescent COVID-19. Both conserved end residues are part of each CDR3. The D gene is left open where the match is weak. For some rows the clone size is stated as once, few or many, or as a class when expanded; others skip it.

DNA: TGTGCCAGCAGTTACCTCCGACGGGGGGGAAACATTCAGTACTTC
CDR3: CASSYLRRGGNIQYF
V: TRBV6-6
size: medium-sized
length: 15
D: TRBD2
J: TRBJ2-4

DNA: TGTGCCAGCTCACCAGCGGGGGGGACTGAAGCTTTCTTT
CDR3: CASSPAGGTEAFF
V: TRBV18
size: .
length: 13
D: .
J: TRBJ1-1

DNA: TGTGCCAGCAGCGTAGAGGGACACCTCTACGAGCAGTACTTC
CDR3: CASSVEGHLYEQYF
V: TRBV9
size: .
length: 14
D: .
J: TRBJ2-7

DNA: TGTGCCAGCAGTAAACTAGCGGGGTTCGAATACGAGCAGTACTTC
CDR3: CASSKLAGFEYEQYF
V: TRBV6-6
size: .
length: 15
D: TRBD2
J: TRBJ2-7

DNA: TGTGCCAGCAGCCACAGCGGTAGCACAGATACGCAGTATTTT
CDR3: CASSHSGSTDTQYF
V: TRBV3-1/TRBV3-2
size: once
length: 14
D: .
J: TRBJ2-3

DNA: TGTGCCACGGTCGGACAGGGGTTGGGTAATGAGCAGTTCTTC
CDR3: CATVGQGLGNEQFF
V: TRBV5-4
size: .
length: 14
D: TRBD1
J: TRBJ2-1

DNA: TGTGCCAGCAGCTTAGGGAGGAACACTGAAGCTTTCTTT
CDR3: CASSLGRNTEAFF
V: TRBV7-2
size: few
length: 13
D: .
J: TRBJ1-1

DNA: TGTGCCAGCAGCCAAGATATAGCGGGGGGAGGGGATACGCAGTATTTT
CDR3: CASSQDIAGGGDTQYF
V: TRBV3-1/TRBV3-2
size: .
length: 16
D: TRBD2
J: TRBJ2-3

DNA: TGTGCCAGCAGCCCCGAACGGGGAAACGAGCAGTACTTC
CDR3: CASSPERGNEQYF
V: TRBV3-1/TRBV3-2
size: .
length: 13
D: .
J: TRBJ2-7

DNA: TGTGCCAGCAGTGAAGTGACTAGCGGGGGCTGGCGTGATTTT
CDR3: CASSEVTSGGWRDF
V: TRBV6-1
size: .
length: 14
D: TRBD2
J: TRBJ2-3

DNA: TGTGCCAGTAGTACCCGTTACGATGCCGACAGGGGCCGCCCTAATCAGCCCCAGCATTTT
CDR3: CASSTRYDADRGRPNQPQHF
V: TRBV19
size: .
length: 20
D: TRBD1
J: TRBJ1-5

DNA: TGTGCCAGCAGACGCGGGACAGGGAGTTTCCCGGGTGGTGGCTACACCTTC
CDR3: CASRRGTGSFPGGGYTF
V: TRBV7-9
size: .
length: 17
D: TRBD1
J: TRBJ1-2

DNA: TGTGCCAGCAGGAACAGGGGGTATAGCAATCAGCCCCAGCATTTT
CDR3: CASRNRGYSNQPQHF
V: TRBV27
size: .
length: 15
D: TRBD1
J: TRBJ1-5

DNA: TGTGCCAGTAGTATGGCGGGCACTGCAACTAATGAAAAACTGTTTTTT
CDR3: CASSMAGTATNEKLFF
V: TRBV19
size: once
length: 16
D: .
J: TRBJ1-4

DNA: TGTGCCAGCAGCTTCTACGCGGGGTCGGGCAATCAGCCCCAGCATTTT
CDR3: CASSFYAGSGNQPQHF
V: TRBV5-6
size: .
length: 16
D: .
J: TRBJ1-5

DNA: TGTGCCAGCAGTTACTCGCGGGGGCGGGCTTTCTTT
CDR3: CASSYSRGRAFF
V: TRBV6-2/TRBV6-3
size: .
length: 12
D: .
J: TRBJ1-1

DNA: TGCACCAGCAGCCAAGATAGGGGGTTGTCCTATGGCTACACCTTC
CDR3: CTSSQDRGLSYGYTF
V: TRBV1
size: .
length: 15
D: .
J: TRBJ1-2

DNA: TGTGCCAGTAGGCCCCTACAGGGGAGTATTTCTGGAAACACCATATATTTT
CDR3: CASRPLQGSISGNTIYF
V: TRBV19
size: few
length: 17
D: TRBD1
J: TRBJ1-3

DNA: TGCGCCAGCAGCCAAGATGGGGACAGGAGCTCCTATAATTCACCCCTCCACTTT
CDR3: CASSQDGDRSSYNSPLHF
V: TRBV4-3
size: once
length: 18
D: TRBD1
J: TRBJ1-6

DNA: TGTGCCAGTAGTATAGGGGGGGGGCCCGACGGTCCGTGGTTCTTC
CDR3: CASSIGGGPDGPWFF
V: TRBV19
size: .
length: 15
D: .
J: TRBJ2-1

DNA: TGTGCCAGCAGCCAAGATTTACTCGCGGGGGTCACCGGGGAGCTGTTTTTT
CDR3: CASSQDLLAGVTGELFF
V: TRBV14
size: .
length: 17
D: TRBD2
J: TRBJ2-2

DNA: TGTGCCAGCAGCTTAACGGACCTGGGACAGGTCTATGGCTACACCTTC
CDR3: CASSLTDLGQVYGYTF
V: TRBV7-6
size: .
length: 16
D: TRBD1
J: TRBJ1-2

DNA: TGTGCCAGCAGGGACCGGGACAGGAATTCACCCCTCCACTTT
CDR3: CASRDRDRNSPLHF
V: TRBV2
size: .
length: 14
D: TRBD1
J: TRBJ1-6

DNA: TGTGCCAGCAGCTTAACGGGACAGGGTTCTTACGAGCAGTACTTC
CDR3: CASSLTGQGSYEQYF
V: TRBV7-2
size: .
length: 15
D: TRBD1
J: TRBJ2-7

DNA: TGTGCCAGCTCACCACAGAGCCCGAGCACTGAAGCTTTCTTT
CDR3: CASSPQSPSTEAFF
V: TRBV18
size: .
length: 14
D: .
J: TRBJ1-1

DNA: TGTGCCAGCAGCCAAGAGGCCCAGGGTCGCGAAAAACTGTTTTTT
CDR3: CASSQEAQGREKLFF
V: TRBV3-1/TRBV3-2
size: .
length: 15
D: .
J: TRBJ1-4

DNA: TGTGCCACCAGCAGAGTGGTAGCGGGGGTGGGAAACATTCAGTACTTC
CDR3: CATSRVVAGVGNIQYF
V: TRBV15
size: .
length: 16
D: TRBD2
J: TRBJ2-4

DNA: TGCGCCAGCAGCCCCCCGGGGGACGTCGCCTATGGCTACACCTTC
CDR3: CASSPPGDVAYGYTF
V: TRBV4-1
size: .
length: 15
D: .
J: TRBJ1-2

DNA: TGTGCCAGCGGGACAGGCCAAGAGACCCAGTACTTC
CDR3: CASGTGQETQYF
V: TRBV19
size: .
length: 12
D: TRBD1
J: TRBJ2-5

DNA: TGTGCCAGCTCACCACCGGCAGGGGGGTTCGTGGAGACCCAGTACTTC
CDR3: CASSPPAGGFVETQYF
V: TRBV18
size: .
length: 16
D: .
J: TRBJ2-5

DNA: TGTGCCAGCTCACCAGGGGAGGGGAGAGGACAGCCCCAGCATTTT
CDR3: CASSPGEGRGQPQHF
V: TRBV18
size: .
length: 15
D: .
J: TRBJ1-5

DNA: TGTGCCGGAACCCGCACGGGACAGGCCCAAGAGACCCAGTACTTC
CDR3: CAGTRTGQAQETQYF
V: TRBV6-5
size: .
length: 15
D: TRBD1
J: TRBJ2-5

DNA: TGTGCCAGCAGCCTGGGGACAGGGGGAAACACCGGGGAGCTGTTTTTT
CDR3: CASSLGTGGNTGELFF
V: TRBV5-8
size: .
length: 16
D: TRBD1
J: TRBJ2-2

DNA: TGTGCCAGCAGTCGATATATGGCAGGGGTAAATTCACCCCTCCACTTT
CDR3: CASSRYMAGVNSPLHF
V: TRBV6-6
size: .
length: 16
D: .
J: TRBJ1-6

DNA: TGTGCCAGCAGCCCGGGGACAGGGACGTCCTTTGGCTATGGCTACACCTTC
CDR3: CASSPGTGTSFGYGYTF
V: TRBV13
size: .
length: 17
D: TRBD1
J: TRBJ1-2

DNA: TGTGCCAGCAGCTTAGCGGTTATACAGGGCAGTCGAGGCTACACCTTC
CDR3: CASSLAVIQGSRGYTF
V: TRBV7-8
size: .
length: 16
D: .
J: TRBJ1-2

DNA: TGTGCCAGCAGCGCGGGGACTGTCAATGAGCAGTTCTTC
CDR3: CASSAGTVNEQFF
V: TRBV21-1
size: .
length: 13
D: .
J: TRBJ2-1

DNA: TGCGCCAGCACCCACCGAGCGGGGGAACAAGAGACCCAGTACTTC
CDR3: CASTHRAGEQETQYF
V: TRBV5-1
size: .
length: 15
D: TRBD2
J: TRBJ2-5

DNA: TGTGCCAGCAGCTTGGAGCAGAGAGGTTCACCCCTCCACTTT
CDR3: CASSLEQRGSPLHF
V: TRBV5-5
size: few
length: 14
D: .
J: TRBJ1-6

DNA: TGTGCCAGCAGTTCCGGTATTAACTATGGCTACACCTTC
CDR3: CASSSGINYGYTF
V: TRBV27
size: .
length: 13
D: .
J: TRBJ1-2

DNA: TGTGCCAGCAGCTTACTAGCGGGGGTTTACAATGAGCAGTTCTTC
CDR3: CASSLLAGVYNEQFF
V: TRBV11-2
size: .
length: 15
D: TRBD2
J: TRBJ2-1

DNA: TGTGCCTGGAGTACAGTTTTAAGGCAGTATTTT
CDR3: CAWSTVLRQYF
V: TRBV30
size: .
length: 11
D: .
J: TRBJ2-3

DNA: TGTGCCAGCAGTTTAGGGCAAGCCTCCTACGAGCAGTACTTC
CDR3: CASSLGQASYEQYF
V: TRBV27
size: .
length: 14
D: .
J: TRBJ2-7

DNA: TGTGCCAGTAGTATAGATCGGGGCACTGAAGCTTTCTTT
CDR3: CASSIDRGTEAFF
V: TRBV19
size: few
length: 13
D: .
J: TRBJ1-1

DNA: TGTGCCAGCAGCCAAGGCCCGACGACAGGGGGCCAAGAGACCCAGTACTTC
CDR3: CASSQGPTTGGQETQYF
V: TRBV3-1/TRBV3-2
size: .
length: 17
D: TRBD1
J: TRBJ2-5

DNA: TGTGCCAGCAGCTTAGCCAGGGGAAACACCGGGGAGCTGTTTTTT
CDR3: CASSLARGNTGELFF
V: TRBV7-2
size: few
length: 15
D: .
J: TRBJ2-2

DNA: TGTGCCAGCAGGGGCAGGGCAATGAACACTGAAGCTTTCTTT
CDR3: CASRGRAMNTEAFF
V: TRBV6-5
size: few
length: 14
D: .
J: TRBJ1-1

DNA: TGTGCCTGGCAGGGGGCCGTTTTGGCTTTCTTT
CDR3: CAWQGAVLAFF
V: TRBV30
size: .
length: 11
D: TRBD1
J: TRBJ1-1

DNA: TGTGCCAGCAGCTTGGTGGGCACGAATTCACCCCTCCACTTT
CDR3: CASSLVGTNSPLHF
V: TRBV5-5
size: .
length: 14
D: .
J: TRBJ1-6

DNA: TGTGCCAGCATCACAGGGGGCTATGGCTACACCTTC
CDR3: CASITGGYGYTF
V: TRBV2
size: .
length: 12
D: TRBD1
J: TRBJ1-2